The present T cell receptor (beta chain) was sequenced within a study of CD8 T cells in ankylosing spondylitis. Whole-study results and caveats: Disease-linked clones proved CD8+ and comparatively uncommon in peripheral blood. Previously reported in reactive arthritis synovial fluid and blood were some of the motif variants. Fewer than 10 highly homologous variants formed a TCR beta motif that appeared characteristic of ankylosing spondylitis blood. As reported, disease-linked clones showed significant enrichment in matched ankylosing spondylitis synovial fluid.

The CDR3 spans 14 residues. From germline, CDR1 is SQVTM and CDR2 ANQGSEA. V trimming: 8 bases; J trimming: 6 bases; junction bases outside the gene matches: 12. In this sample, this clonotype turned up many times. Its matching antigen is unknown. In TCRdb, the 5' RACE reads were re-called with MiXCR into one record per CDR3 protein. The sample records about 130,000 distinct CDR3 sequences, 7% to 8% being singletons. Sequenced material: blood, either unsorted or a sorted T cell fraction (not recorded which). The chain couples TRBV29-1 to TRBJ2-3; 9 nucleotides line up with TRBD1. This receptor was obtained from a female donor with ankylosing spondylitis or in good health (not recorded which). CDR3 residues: CSLKGEDRGDTQYF. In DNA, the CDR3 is TGCAGCCTCAAAGGGGAGGACAGGGGCGATACGCAGTATTTT.